This paragraph covers one T cell receptor beta chain sequence. The second PCR ran roughly 7 to 12 cycles with a sample-barcoded 5' primer and J-beta primers. TCRdb called the 5' RACE reads again in MiXCR, with one record for every CDR3 protein. The sample contains over a million distinct CDR3 sequences, approximately 59% of which appear only once. This specimen comes from a study of blood T cells in healthy people across ages. The receptor was isolated from a man aged 18-30 years in good health. The sample consisted of blood.

CDR3 sequence: CASSPRPDLTPFYEQYF. For the CDR3, the DNA is TGTGCCAGCAGCCCCCGGCCCGACTTAACCCCCTTCTACGAGCAGTACTTC. This chain links TRBV21-1 with TRBJ2-5; the table's TRBD1 call for D was not verified on the DNA. The end of the DNA aligns better with TRBJ2-7, so the J call may be wrong. TRBV21-1 is described as a pseudogene. The CDR3 length is 17 residues.